These 19 T cell receptor beta chains share one sample of origin, sequenced in a study of shared clonotypes between healthy human individuals. Data came from immunoSEQ multiplex PCR; TCRdb stores just in-frame clones and leaves some out. The data contain about 490,000 clones, over 60% of them seen just once; the ten biggest clones take up 10% to 15%. Material: PBMCs. These TCRs come from a woman in her thirties or forties in good health. Some clones in this sample may be carry-over from other donors' samples.

The rearrangement links TRBV28 to TRBJ2-7; tentative D call: TRBD1 (5 bases). Germline V gives CDR1 MDHEN, CDR2 SYDVKM. The CDR3 runs to 14 residues. With 2 bases removed from V and 3 bases from J, the gap between germline ends came to 11 bases. CDR3 in amino acids: CASSLIGQGYEQYF. The CDR3 DNA follows: TGTGCCAGCAGTTTAATCGGCCAGGGCTACGAGCAGTACTTC. Supplemented by reference TRBV28 and TRBJ2-7, the full variable domain reads DVKVTQSSRYLVKRTGEKVFLECVQDMDHENMFWYRQDPGLGLRLIYFSYDVKMKEKGDIPEGYSVSREKKERFSLILESASTNQTSMYLCASSLIGQGYEQYFGPGTRLTVT.

The chain recombines TRBV28 with TRBJ2-5; D tentatively reads TRBD1 or TRBD2 (5 bases each). The J call may be incorrect, as the DNA end agrees better with TRBJ2-7. The CDR3 is 13 residues long. Germline V gene sequence: CDR1 MDHEN, CDR2 SYDVKM. As DNA, the CDR3 is TGTGCCAGCCGGGTGGGGGTCTCCTACGAGCAGTACTTC. Translated, it gives CASRVGVSYEQYF.

This clone appeared a few times. The chain employs TRBV5-1 and TRBJ1-1, with 8 bases that match TRBD1. CDR1 and CDR2 from the germline V gene are SGHRS and YFSETQ. The CDR3 has 12 residues. V lost 5 bases and J lost 12; bases outside the gene matches: 9. CDR3 bases: TGCGCCAGCAGTCGAGACAGGGGTTTGTCTTTCTTT. Amino acid sequence: CASSRDRGLSFF.

This clone was detected once. The rearrangement links TRBV7-3 to TRBJ1-3, with a possible D match to TRBD1 (6 bases). V was clipped by 1 base and J by 0 bases, with 13 bases between them. This CDR3 has 17 amino acids. Germline V lookup: CDR1 SGHTA, CDR2 FQGTGA. The CDR3 is CASSLNGGPSSGNTIYF. The DNA of the CDR3 is TGTGCCAGCAGCTTAAATGGGGGCCCAAGCTCTGGAAACACCATATATTTT.

The chain is built from TRBV6-1 and TRBJ1-2; D ambiguous. Germline V gene sequence: CDR1 MNHNS, CDR2 SASEGT. The V end lost 0 bases, the J end lost 4 bases, and 9 bases lay between the germline ends. The CDR3 contains 14 residues. The CDR3 reads CASSEALLVYGYTF. The CDR3 coding sequence is TGTGCCAGCAGTGAAGCGCTTTTGGTCTATGGCTACACCTTC.

The chain carries TRBV4-2 and TRBJ2-3; no reliable D call. CDR1 LGHNA and CDR2 YNFKEQ come from the germline V gene. The V and J ends lost 0 bases and 10 bases respectively, with 5 bases between them. The CDR3 runs to 11 residues. In DNA form, the CDR3 reads TGTGCCAGCAGCCAAGATCGGGCGCAGTATTTT. This sequence encodes CASSQDRAQYF.

A remark on this clone: Other DNA sequences in the sample encode the same CDR3. J is TRBJ1-1 and V is TRBV7-2, with D hard to call. This CDR3 spans 13 amino acids. The V gene's germline CDR1 is SGHTA and CDR2 FQGNSA. V gave up 5 bases and J gave up 1 base, with 8 bases separating them. The CDR3 sequence: CASSLRQNTEAFF. CDR3 in DNA: TGTGCCAGCAGCCTGCGACAGAACACTGAAGCTTTCTTT.

This clone was observed once. This chain connects TRBV4-1 to TRBJ1-5, with TRBD1 matching 8 bases. This CDR3 has 14 amino acids. J was trimmed by 9 bases and V by 1 base; bases with no gene match: 5. The germline V gene has CDR1 MGHRA and CDR2 YSYEKL. CDR3 region: CASSQGQGIRPQHF. The DNA for the CDR3 is TGCGCCAGCAGCCAAGGACAGGGGATACGGCCCCAGCATTTT.

CDR3 region: CASSPHGDLVHEQFF. The CDR3 nucleotides are TGTGCCAGCTCCCCCCACGGGGATCTGGTACATGAGCAGTTCTTC. This chain links TRBV28 with TRBJ2-1; tentative D call: TRBD2 (5 bases). Germline CDR1 and CDR2: MDHEN and SYDVKM. There are 15 residues in the CDR3. Trimming stripped 8 bases from V and 8 bases from J, with 22 bases between.

Comment on this clone: At the DNA level, this CDR3 is encoded by other sequences in the same sample as well. V is TRBV18 and J is TRBJ2-5, with 9 positions matching TRBD1. This CDR3 comprises 14 residues. V dropped 3 bases and J dropped 5; count of bases not matched to a gene: 4. In germline, CDR1 is KGHSH, CDR2 LQKENI. CDR3 sequence: CASSPGQGLETQYF. DNA of the CDR3: TGTGCCAGCTCACCGGGACAGGGTTTGGAGACCCAGTACTTC.

The rearrangement uses TRBV5-6 and TRBJ2-1; 8 bases map to TRBD1. V lost 4 bases, J lost 7 bases, and 16 bases stayed unmatched. Germline lookup yields CDR1 SGHDT and CDR2 YYEEEE. The CDR3 extends over 17 amino acids. As DNA, the CDR3 is TGTGCCAGCAGCCTTCCCGGACAGGGCCGAAAGGGGAATGAGCAGTTCTTC. Protein sequence: CASSLPGQGRKGNEQFF.

The chain joins TRBV15 to TRBJ2-2; D might be TRBD1 or TRBD2, each matching 6 bases. This CDR3 comprises 15 residues. Germline V lookup: CDR1 LNHNV, CDR2 YYDKDF (reference sequence). The V gene lost 2 bases and the J gene lost 5 bases, with 12 bases spanning the gap. DNA of the CDR3: TGTGCCACCAGCAGATCGGGGGCAGGGACCGGGGAGCTGTTTTTT. Its protein is CATSRSGAGTGELFF.

This clone was recorded only once. J is TRBJ2-7 and V is TRBV28; 10 positions agree with TRBD2. From germline, CDR1 is MDHEN and CDR2 SYDVKM. V shed 6 bases and J 0 bases; nucleotides not matched to a gene: 5. CDR3 length: 15 amino acids. CDR3 amino acids: CASSGGLANSYEQYF. As DNA, the CDR3 is TGTGCCAGCAGCGGGGGACTAGCGAACTCCTACGAGCAGTACTTC. Variable domain in full (rest from reference TRBV28 and TRBJ2-7): DVKVTQSSRYLVKRTGEKVFLECVQDMDHENMFWYRQDPGLGLRLIYFSYDVKMKEKGDIPEGYSVSREKKERFSLILESASTNQTSMYLCASSGGLANSYEQYFGPGTRLTVT.

This chain connects TRBV6-5 to TRBJ2-7; possible D gene TRBD1, 6 bases. V was shortened by 2 bases and J by 3 bases, with 11 bases between the two germline ends. Germline V gives CDR1 MNHEY, CDR2 SVGAGI. The CDR3 is 14 amino acids. In DNA, the CDR3 is TGTGCCAGCAGTTACAAGGACAGAATCTACGAGCAGTACTTC. Translating it yields CASSYKDRIYEQYF.

The V gene is TRBV28, the J gene TRBJ2-2; 11 bases agree with TRBD2. Germline CDR1 MDHEN, CDR2 SYDVKM. The CDR3 loop spans 16 amino acids. V was pared by 6 bases and J by 3 bases, with 6 bases of the junction left unmatched. The CDR3, as DNA: TGTGCCAGCAGGACACCGGGACTAGCGGACACCGGGGAGCTGTTTTTT. This translates into CASRTPGLADTGELFF.

The chain links TRBV10-3 to TRBJ1-2; the D is unclear. CDR1 and CDR2 from the germline V gene are ENHRY and SYGVKD. There are 14 residues in the CDR3. V gave up 0 bases and J gave up 4 bases, with 9 bases separating them. CDR3 sequence: CAISESLAGYGYTF. The CDR3, as DNA: TGTGCCATCAGTGAGTCACTCGCGGGCTATGGCTACACCTTC.

The rearrangement uses TRBV5-4 and TRBJ2-3; 13 bases are shared with TRBD2. The junction had 5 bases not matched to a gene; V was cut back by 3 bases and J by 4 bases. This CDR3 region has 16 residues. Germline loops: CDR1 SGHNT, CDR2 YYREEE (reference sequence). CDR3 sequence: CASSSRLAGGADTQYF. The CDR3 nucleotides are TGTGCCAGCAGCTCCCGACTAGCGGGAGGCGCAGATACGCAGTATTTT.

The chain carries TRBV10-3 and TRBJ2-2; D remains unclear. The germline V gene has CDR1 ENHRY and CDR2 SYGVKD. Trimming left V 2 bases short and J 5 bases short, with 6 bases between. The CDR3 loop spans 13 amino acids. The CDR3 region has the DNA TGTGCCATCAGTGAGGTGGGGACCGGGGAGCTGTTTTTT. The encoded protein is CAISEVGTGELFF.

This chain links TRBV5-4 with TRBJ2-3, with a tentative D call TRBD1 (5 bases). The V end was cut by 3 bases, the J end by 2 bases, with 13 bases between. This CDR3 is built from 15 residues. CDR1 is SGHNT and CDR2 is YYREEE in the germline V gene (reference sequence). The CDR3: CASSSTTGSTDTQYF. The CDR3 nucleotides read TGTGCCAGCAGCTCAACCACAGGATCCACAGATACGCAGTATTTT.